Listed below are T cell receptor beta chains from one sample, sequenced in a study of metastatic and nonmetastatic thyroid tumors. With MiXCR, TCRdb called clones anew from the PCR reads. This sample yields about 69,000 clones, of which 13% to 15% are seen a single time; about 6.5% belongs to the top ten. The sequenced sample consisted of blood. The receptors here all came from a male donor with papillary thyroid cancer or a benign thyroid nodule (not recorded which). Some clones in this sample may be carry-over from other donors' samples. Both conserved end residues are part of each CDR3. Each record gives: D gene, J gene, V gene, clone size, CDR3 DNA, CDR3 protein. The D gene is left open where the match is weak. The size entry is marked missing in some rows and otherwise reads once, few, many or a size class.

TRBD1	TRBJ1-2	TRBV9	many	TGTGCCAGCAGCGCACAGGGGGATGGCTACACCTTC	CASSAQGDGYTF
TRBD2	TRBJ2-1	TRBV5-1	many	TGCGCCAGCAGCTTGGCCGGGCTAGCGGGAGGGTACAATGAGCAGTTCTTC	CASSLAGLAGGYNEQFF
.	TRBJ2-5	TRBV7-9	.	TGTGCCAGTAGCTTATGTTTCGGCAGGGTTGTGGAGACCCAGTACTTC	CASSLCFGRVVETQYF
TRBD2	TRBJ2-3	TRBV14	many	TGTGCCAGCAGCCTAGCGGGAGGGTTGGCAGATACGCAGTATTTT	CASSLAGGLADTQYF
.	TRBJ2-3	TRBV11-2	many	TGTGCCAGCAGCTTAAGTAGGGTTCCCCTGGCAGATACGCAGTATTTT	CASSLSRVPLADTQYF
.	TRBJ1-1	TRBV7-8	many	TGTGCCAGCAGCTTAGGGGCGGCGGGTTCCCCTGAAGCTTTCTTT	CASSLGAAGSPEAFF
TRBD2	TRBJ2-7	TRBV20-1	many	TGCAGTGCTCTGAGCCGGCAGCGGGGGAGCTACGAGCAGTACTTC	CSALSRQRGSYEQYF
.	TRBJ2-5	TRBV5-1	many	TGCGCCAGCAGTACAAGTAAAGAGACCCAGTACTTC	CASSTSKETQYF
.	TRBJ1-4	TRBV25-1	.	TGTGCCAGCAGTGACAGGACACTAACAGACGAAAAACTGTTTTTT	CASSDRTLTDEKLFF
TRBD2	TRBJ2-4	TRBV4-2	.	TGTGCCAGCAGCGGGGGACTAGCGGGAGAGTCGAAGGCCAAAAACATTCAGTACTTC	CASSGGLAGESKAKNIQYF
.	TRBJ2-3	TRBV10-3	many	TGTGCCATCAGCCCTCGGTCGGGCATCAGCACAGATACGCAGTATTTT	CAISPRSGISTDTQYF
.	TRBJ1-5	TRBV20-1	many	TGCAGTGCCCCTAGAGGGGGTGATCAGCCCCAGCATTTT	CSAPRGGDQPQHF
TRBD1	TRBJ2-2	TRBV5-1	many	TGCGCCAGCAGCTTGGGAACAGGGGTGACCGGGGAGCTGTTTTTT	CASSLGTGVTGELFF
.	TRBJ1-1	TRBV28	few	TGTGCCAGCAGTTTCTCTACGGGCGAAGCTTTCTTT	CASSFSTGEAFF
TRBD2	TRBJ2-3	TRBV13	.	TGTGCCAGCAGCTTAGGGGCAGCGGGAGGGCCTAGTACAGATACACAGTATTTT	CASSLGAAGGPSTDTQYF
.	TRBJ2-3	TRBV10-3	many	TGTGCCATCAGGTCACTAGCCGACAGCACAGATACGCAGTATTTT	CAIRSLADSTDTQYF
TRBD1	TRBJ2-1	TRBV28	many	TGTGCCAGCTCCGCTCCCAGGGGGATACAGCACAATGAGCAGTTCTTC	CASSAPRGIQHNEQFF
TRBD1	TRBJ1-3	TRBV10-3	many	TGTGCCACGGGGACAGCCCTCTCTGGAAACACCATATATTTT	CATGTALSGNTIYF
TRBD1	TRBJ2-2	TRBV29-1	few	TGCAGCGTAATGACAGGGTGGGACACCGGGGAGCTGTTTTTT	CSVMTGWDTGELFF
.	TRBJ1-3	TRBV20-1	many	TGCAGTGCTAAAGGGAATGGAAACACCATATATTTT	CSAKGNGNTIYF
.	TRBJ2-7	TRBV3-1	many	TGTGCCAGCAGCCAAGGCATAGGGAGGGGGGCCTACGAGCAGTACTTC	CASSQGIGRGAYEQYF
.	TRBJ1-2	TRBV7-9	many	TGTGCCAGCAGCGTAAACGAATATGGCTACACCTTC	CASSVNEYGYTF
.	TRBJ1-3	TRBV6-1	many	TGTGCCAGCAGGGTAAAGGATGGAAACACCATATATTTT	CASRVKDGNTIYF
.	TRBJ2-7	TRBV20-1	.	TGCAGTGCTAGAGACTCCCGGGGCGCATACGAGCAGTACTTC	CSARDSRGAYEQYF
.	TRBJ1-1	TRBV5-1	many	TGCGCCAGCACAGGGGAATGGGAGTCTGAAGCTTTCTTT	CASTGEWESEAFF
.	TRBJ2-3	TRBV5-4	many	TGTGCCAGCAGCTATGGGGACCACCCTTTGACAGATACGCAGTATTTT	CASSYGDHPLTDTQYF
.	TRBJ2-5	TRBV6-1	few	TGTGCCAGCAAGGAGGGGGGCGCGGGGGAGGAGAACCAGTACTTC	CASKEGGAGEENQYF
.	TRBJ2-7	TRBV20-1	.	TGCAGTGCTAGAGATTTGGAGGTCGGGTACGAGCAGTACTTC	CSARDLEVGYEQYF
.	TRBJ1-2	TRBV5-1	many	TGCGCCAGCAGCCCAGGACAGCCATATGGCTACACCTTC	CASSPGQPYGYTF
.	TRBJ1-5	TRBV19	many	TGTGCCAGTAGTATAGATCCCTGGAGTGGCAATCAGCCCCAGCATTTT	CASSIDPWSGNQPQHF
.	TRBJ1-1	TRBV5-1	once	TGCGCCAGCAGCTTGTCCGCTGGCATGAACACTGAAGCTTTCTTT	CASSLSAGMNTEAFF
.	TRBJ2-7	TRBV5-1	.	TGCGCCAGCAGCTTGGCAGGTAGCCCTTTCTACGAGCAGTACTTC	CASSLAGSPFYEQYF
TRBD1	TRBJ1-1	TRBV20-1	.	TGCAGTGCTCGGCCGGGACAGGTGTACACTGAAGCTTTCTTT	CSARPGQVYTEAFF
.	TRBJ2-1	TRBV5-4	few	TGTGCCAGCAGCTTGGGCCGGGTTGAGCAGTTCTTC	CASSLGRVEQFF
TRBD1	TRBJ2-1	TRBV6-4	many	TGTGCCAGCAGTCTCGACAGGGTCTCTCTCAATGAGCAGTTCTTC	CASSLDRVSLNEQFF
TRBD1	TRBJ2-7	TRBV6-2/TRBV6-3	many	TGTGCCAGCAGTTTGGACAGGGTCTACGAGCAGTACTTC	CASSLDRVYEQYF
.	TRBJ1-5	TRBV7-9	many	TGTGCCAGCGGGCGGTCCAATCAGCCCCAGCATTTT	CASGRSNQPQHF
.	TRBJ2-3	TRBV12-3/TRBV12-4	many	TGTGCCAGCAGACCGGATAGACCAGCAGATACGCAGTATTTT	CASRPDRPADTQYF
.	TRBJ2-1	TRBV27	many	TGTGCCAGCAGTCCCGGGACCCGACGAAATGAGCAGTTCTTC	CASSPGTRRNEQFF
TRBD2	TRBJ2-3	TRBV20-1	.	TGCAGTGCTAGAGATTTGCGGGGGGCAACAGATACGCAGTATTTT	CSARDLRGATDTQYF
.	TRBJ1-2	TRBV5-1	many	TGCGCCAGCAGCTCGGGGGACTTAGACTATGGCTACACCTTC	CASSSGDLDYGYTF
TRBD1	TRBJ2-1	TRBV29-1	many	TGCAGCGGTACAGGGGGCCTAAATGAGCAGTTCTTC	CSGTGGLNEQFF
TRBD1	TRBJ2-1	TRBV7-6	.	TGTGCCAGCAGCTTAGGGGGACAGCACAATGAGCAGTTCTTC	CASSLGGQHNEQFF
.	TRBJ1-1	TRBV12-3/TRBV12-4	many	TGTGCCAGCGGAAAACAGGACTTTCACACTGAAGCTTTCTTT	CASGKQDFHTEAFF
TRBD2	TRBJ2-1	TRBV6-4	many	TGTGCCAGCAGTGAGGGACTAGCCAATGAGCAGTTCTTC	CASSEGLANEQFF
TRBD1	TRBJ1-5	TRBV6-1	.	TGTGCCACACACCTGACAGGGAATCAGCCCCAGCATTTT	CATHLTGNQPQHF
.	TRBJ2-5	TRBV25-1	many	TGTGCCAGCAGTGAAACCGAGGGGACAACTCAAGAGACCCAGTACTTC	CASSETEGTTQETQYF
.	TRBJ2-5	TRBV9	many	TGTGCCAGCAGCGTAGCAGGAGCGGGAGAGACCCAGTACTTC	CASSVAGAGETQYF
TRBD1	TRBJ2-5	TRBV6-2/TRBV6-3	many	TGTGCCAGCAGTCTCGGGACAGGGTCGTACCAAGAGACCCAGTACTTC	CASSLGTGSYQETQYF
.	TRBJ1-5	TRBV5-6	.	TGTGCCAGCAGCTTGGAAGCGAGCAATCAGCCCCAGCATTTT	CASSLEASNQPQHF
.	TRBJ2-7	TRBV10-1	.	TGCGCCAGCAGTCTTTCTTACGAGCAGTACTTC	CASSLSYEQYF
TRBD1	TRBJ1-5	TRBV5-8	many	TGTGCCAGCAGCTTTACAGGGGATTATCAGCCCCAGCATTTT	CASSFTGDYQPQHF
.	TRBJ2-3	TRBV28	.	TGTGCCAGCAGTTTGCTGGGCGGGAGCACAGATACGCAGTATTTT	CASSLLGGSTDTQYF
.	TRBJ2-1	TRBV7-6	many	TGTGCCAGCAGCTTAGGAGTGACTGAAGGGCAGGAGCAGTTCTTC	CASSLGVTEGQEQFF